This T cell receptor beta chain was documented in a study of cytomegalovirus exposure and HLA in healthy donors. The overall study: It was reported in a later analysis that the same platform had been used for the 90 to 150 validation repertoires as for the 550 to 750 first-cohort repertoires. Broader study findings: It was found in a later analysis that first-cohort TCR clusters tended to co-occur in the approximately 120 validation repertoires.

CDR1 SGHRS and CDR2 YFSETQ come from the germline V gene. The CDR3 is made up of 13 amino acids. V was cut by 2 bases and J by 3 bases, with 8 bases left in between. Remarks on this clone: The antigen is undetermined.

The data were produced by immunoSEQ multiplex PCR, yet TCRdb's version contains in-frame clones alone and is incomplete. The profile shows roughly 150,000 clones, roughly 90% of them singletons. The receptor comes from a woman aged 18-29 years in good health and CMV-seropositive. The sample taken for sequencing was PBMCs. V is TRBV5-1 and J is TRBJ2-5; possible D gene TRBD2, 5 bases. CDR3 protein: CASSLLLEETQYF. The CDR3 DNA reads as TGCGCCAGCAGCTTATTACTAGAAGAGACCCAGTACTTC.